This T cell receptor (beta chain) was captured in a study of beta chain features in type 1 diabetes. Across the study: Across every sample, around 98 million sorted cells were examined in total. Study-level points and caveats: Using cDNA template may skew counts toward highly expressing activated cells.

The authors took one heparinised blood draw, averaging approximately 0.12 L, from each donor. This clone has only a few counts. No antigen is known for it. Expressed TCRB transcripts were sequenced because the isolated RNA had all been reverse transcribed beforehand. Produced via immunoSEQ multiplex PCR; TCRdb's table is partial and in-frame only. The sample includes under 150,000 clones, 6.9% of them seen just once. Germline V gives CDR1 LNHDA, CDR2 SQIVND (reference sequence). The length of the CDR3 is 14 residues. This sequence joins TRBV19 and TRBJ2-5; TRBD1 matches 8 bases. The J call may not be correct, given that the DNA end is closer to TRBJ2-7. This sequence was found in a woman aged 25 to 39 in good health. Sample: central memory CD4+ T cells from blood. DNA for the CDR3: TGTGCCAGTAGAATTCGACAGGGGACCTACGAGCAGTACTTC. It encodes CASRIRQGTYEQYF.